These 13 T cell receptor beta chains were all obtained from the same sample, sequenced in a study of OX40 agonist ivuxolimab in advanced cancers. Produced via immunoSEQ multiplex PCR; TCRdb's table is partial and in-frame only. The sample records tens of thousands of clones, roughly 84% being singletons. Here the sequenced sample was CD4+ or CD8+ T cells sorted from blood, taken in a trial of the OX40 agonist ivuxolimab. These receptor sequences come from an adult with an advanced solid tumor such as melanoma, head and neck, liver or kidney cancer.

The genes are TRBV30 and TRBJ1-1; a weak D match, TRBD1 (5 bases). Germline V gives CDR1 GTSNPN, CDR2 SVGIG (reference sequence). CDR3 length: 11 residues. Trimming removed 5 bases at V and 5 bases at J, with 9 bases between. CDR3 in DNA: TGTGCCTGGTCAGGGTGGACTGAAGCTTTCTTT. It encodes CAWSGWTEAFF.

The V call is TRBV19, the J call TRBJ2-1, with 7 bases matching TRBD2. This CDR3 region has 15 residues. The J segment lost 4 bases and the V segment lost 5 bases, leaving 8 bases of the junction unmatched. CDR1 and CDR2 from the germline V gene are LNHDA and SQIVND (reference sequence). The CDR3 region is CASSVGGNQYNEQFF. The CDR3 nucleotides read TGTGCCAGTAGTGTGGGAGGGAACCAATACAATGAGCAGTTCTTC.

V and J are TRBV29-1 and TRBJ2-7; 11 bases line up with TRBD1. Germline V gene data show CDR1 as SQVTM and CDR2 as ANQGSEA. This CDR3 comprises 13 residues. J gave up 6 bases and V 7 bases, and 8 bases lay outside the gene matches. The CDR3, as DNA: TGCAGCGCCGGAACCGGGACAGGGGGCGAGCAGTACTTC. Translation gives CSAGTGTGGEQYF.

The genes are TRBV30 and TRBJ1-6, with 7 bases fitting TRBD1. The germline CDR1 and CDR2 sequences are GTSNPN and SVGIG (reference sequence). Trimming removed 5 bases from V and 9 bases from J; junction bases left unmatched: 7. The CDR3 sequence is 13 residues long. The CDR3 is CAWGEQGFSPLHF. The CDR3 DNA reads as TGTGCCTGGGGAGAACAGGGGTTTTCACCCCTCCACTTT.

The J gene is TRBJ2-1, the V gene TRBV19; 13 bases are shared with TRBD2. Germline V gives CDR1 LNHDA, CDR2 SQIVND (reference sequence). This CDR3 comprises 17 residues. V lost 7 bases, J lost 0 bases, and 6 bases stayed unmatched. The CDR3 nucleotides are TGTGCCAGTACCAGGACTAGCGGGAGAAGCTCCTACAATGAGCAGTTCTTC. Amino acid sequence: CASTRTSGRSSYNEQFF.

This clone was counted a few times. The V gene is TRBV7-2, the J gene TRBJ2-1, with D tentatively TRBD2 (5 bases). This CDR3 is built from 15 residues. In germline, CDR1 is SGHTA, CDR2 FQGNSA. V dropped 1 base and J dropped 6 bases, with 13 bases sitting between them. The CDR3 region has the DNA TGTGCCAGCAGCTTAGTCTGGGCCCGGGGCAATGAGCAGTTCTTC. Its protein is CASSLVWARGNEQFF.

The J gene is TRBJ2-5, the V gene TRBV11-2, with D perhaps matching TRBD1 or TRBD2 (5 bases each). The CDR3 contains 14 residues. The V gene lost 5 bases and the J gene lost 5 bases, with 15 bases spanning the gap. CDR1 SGHAT and CDR2 FQNNGV come from the germline V gene. In nucleotides, the CDR3 is TGTGCCAGCAGCCTGGGGACCTCAGGCGAGACCCAGTACTTC. Its translation is CASSLGTSGETQYF.

The J gene is TRBJ2-4, the V gene TRBV5-1; D is tentatively TRBD1 or TRBD2 (5 bases each). This CDR3 is built from 18 residues. The V gene's germline CDR1 is SGHRS and CDR2 YFSETQ. V was trimmed by 2 bases and J by 6 bases, leaving 24 bases between them. For the CDR3, the DNA is TGCGCCAGCAGCTTCAGTTCCGCGGGCAGGGCCCGAGGAAACATTCAGTACTTC. It is translated as CASSFSSAGRARGNIQYF.

The chain uses TRBV7-9 and TRBJ1-2; TRBD1 is a possible D gene (5 bases). Per germline, CDR1 SEHNR and CDR2 FQNEAQ (reference sequence). V lost 1 base, J lost 3 bases, and 6 bases lay in between. The length of the CDR3 is 13 residues. The CDR3 nucleotides read TGTGCCAGCAGCTTAGGGGGGGACTATGGCTACACCTTC. This codes for CASSLGGDYGYTF.

This sequence joins TRBV19 and TRBJ2-2; no clear D. CDR3 length: 15 residues. From germline, CDR1 is LNHDA and CDR2 SQIVND (reference sequence). Trimming took 7 bases from V and 1 from J, leaving 13 bases between them. CDR3 residues: CASTIGRGNTGELFF. DNA of the CDR3: TGTGCCAGTACGATAGGTAGAGGGAACACCGGGGAGCTGTTTTTT.

This chain uses TRBV19 with TRBJ2-7; 9 bases map to TRBD1. V lost 5 bases and J lost 3; bases outside the gene matches: 8. Germline values: CDR1 LNHDA, CDR2 SQIVND (reference sequence). The CDR3 has 15 residues. The CDR3 DNA reads as TGTGCCAGTAGTGAACAGGGGGCCTCCTACTACGAGCAGTACTTC. Its translation is CASSEQGASYYEQYF.

The chain uses TRBV5-4 and TRBJ1-1, with D tentatively TRBD1 (5 bases). The CDR3 totals 15 residues. Germline V CDR1 and CDR2: SGHNT, YYREEE (reference sequence). With 0 bases removed from V and 4 bases from J, the gap between germline ends came to 13 bases. In nucleotides, the CDR3 is TGTGCCAGCAGCTTGGGGGGGGACGGGTCCACTGAAGCTTTCTTT. It translates to CASSLGGDGSTEAFF.

J is TRBJ1-2 and V is TRBV6-4, with 8 bases identical to TRBD1. Germline V gene lookup returns CDR1 MRHNA and CDR2 SNTAGT. The CDR3 has 14 residues. J was trimmed by 7 bases and V by 6 bases; bases with no gene match: 10. The chain's CDR3 is CASRKDRASGGYTF. In DNA, the CDR3 is TGTGCCAGCAGAAAGGACAGGGCCTCTGGTGGCTACACCTTC.